The clone carrying this TCR beta chain has just a few counts. Antigen unknown. Trimming removed 4 bases from V and 4 bases from J; junction bases left unmatched: 2. Germline-derived CDR1 and CDR2 are ENHRY and SYGVKD. The CDR3 covers 13 residues. The record originates from a study of blood T cells in healthy people across ages. The second PCR ran roughly 6 to 12 cycles with a sample-barcoded 5' primer and J-beta primers. The template-switch adaptor was a 5' adaptor with 12 random nucleotides. It tagged each cDNA molecule. From the 5' RACE reads, TCRdb called clonotypes with MiXCR, one entry per CDR3 protein. Of about 1.8 million distinct CDR3 sequences in the sample, less than 50% are singletons; the top ten hold roughly 2%. Study-wide results and limits: Observed TCR beta diversity showed a strong correlation with the percentage of naive T cells as measured by flow cytometry.

The V gene is TRBV10-3, the J gene TRBJ1-2, with TRBD1 matching 8 bases. The TCR was taken from a middle-aged woman in good health. Sequenced sample: blood. CDR3 in amino acids: CAISADRVYGYTF. CDR3 in DNA: TGTGCCATCAGTGCGGACAGGGTCTATGGCTACACCTTC.